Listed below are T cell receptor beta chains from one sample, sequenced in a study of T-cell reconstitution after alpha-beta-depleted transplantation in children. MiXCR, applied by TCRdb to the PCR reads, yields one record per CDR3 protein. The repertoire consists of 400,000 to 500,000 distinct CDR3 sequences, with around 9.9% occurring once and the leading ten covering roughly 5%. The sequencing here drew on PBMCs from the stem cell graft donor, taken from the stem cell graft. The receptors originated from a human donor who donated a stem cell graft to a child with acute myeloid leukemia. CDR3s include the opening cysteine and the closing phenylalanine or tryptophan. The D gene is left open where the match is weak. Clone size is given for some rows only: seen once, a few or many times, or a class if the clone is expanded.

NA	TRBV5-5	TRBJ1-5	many	TGTGCCAGCAGCCACTATACTCCCCGGGATCAGCCCCAGCATTTT	CASSHYTPRDQPQHF
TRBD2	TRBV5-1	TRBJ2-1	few	TGCGCCAGCAGCTCAGTGGTAGCGGGATCGCACAATGAGCAGTTCTTC	CASSSVVAGSHNEQFF
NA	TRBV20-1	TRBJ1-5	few	TGCAGTGCCATTGACACACACGGAGGTCAGCCCCAGCATTTT	CSAIDTHGGQPQHF
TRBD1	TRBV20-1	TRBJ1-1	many	TGCAGTGCAACCGGACAGGGCGTCACTGAAGCTTTCTTT	CSATGQGVTEAFF
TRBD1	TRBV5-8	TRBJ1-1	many	TGTGCCAGCAACGGACAGGGGAACACTGAAGCTTTCTTT	CASNGQGNTEAFF
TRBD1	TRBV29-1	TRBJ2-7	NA	TGCAGCGCGCCGCCGGGACAGGGATACTCCTACGAGCAGTACTTC	CSAPPGQGYSYEQYF
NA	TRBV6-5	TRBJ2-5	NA	TGTGCCAGCAGTTACTCCTATCTTCTCCGGACGAAAGAGACCCAGTACTTC	CASSYSYLLRTKETQYF
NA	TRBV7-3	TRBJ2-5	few	TGTGCCAGCAGCTTAACGGCGGGGATCCAAGAGACCCAGTACTTC	CASSLTAGIQETQYF
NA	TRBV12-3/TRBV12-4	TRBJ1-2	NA	TGTGCCAGCACCCCAGGGAGCTATGGCTACACCTTC	CASTPGSYGYTF
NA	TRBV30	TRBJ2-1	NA	TGTGCCTGGAGTCCCTCGGATGAGCAGTTCTTC	CAWSPSDEQFF
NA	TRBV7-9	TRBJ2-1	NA	TGTGCCAGCAGCACGGAGCGGGTTCACAATGAGCAGTTCTTC	CASSTERVHNEQFF
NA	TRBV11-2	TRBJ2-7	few	TGTGCCAGCAGCTTAGCAGGGCCCACCTACGAGCAGTACTTC	CASSLAGPTYEQYF
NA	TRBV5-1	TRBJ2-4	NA	TGCGCCAGCAGCCGCGACCGGGACGCCAACATTCAGTACTTC	CASSRDRDANIQYF
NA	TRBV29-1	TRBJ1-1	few	TGCAGCATAAGTCAGGAGATGAACACTGAAGCTTTCTTT	CSISQEMNTEAFF
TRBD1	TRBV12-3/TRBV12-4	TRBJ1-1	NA	TGTGCCAGCAGTCCAGGACAGGGGGCGAACACTGAAGCTTTCTTT	CASSPGQGANTEAFF
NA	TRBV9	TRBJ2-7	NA	TGTGCCAGCAGCGTAGCCCCCAAGAGCACCTACGAGCAGTACTTC	CASSVAPKSTYEQYF
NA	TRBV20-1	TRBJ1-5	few	TGCAGTGCTAGGGAACAGGGTCTCGGAGGCAATCAGCCCCAGCATTTT	CSAREQGLGGNQPQHF
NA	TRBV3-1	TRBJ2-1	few	TGTGCCAGCAGCCAAGGCGGGACATTCCGCTACAATGAGCAGTTCTTC	CASSQGGTFRYNEQFF
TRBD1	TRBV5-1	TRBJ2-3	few	TGCGCCAGCAGCTTGGAGGGGACAGTTCGGGCCATCACAGATACGCAGTATTTT	CASSLEGTVRAITDTQYF
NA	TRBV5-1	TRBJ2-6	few	TGCGCCAGCAGCTTGGGGTTGGAGGGGGCCAACGTCCTGACTTTC	CASSLGLEGANVLTF
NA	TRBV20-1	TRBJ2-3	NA	TGCAGTGCTAGAGAGCCGTCAGATACGCAGTATTTT	CSAREPSDTQYF
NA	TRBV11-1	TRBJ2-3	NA	TGTGCCAGCAGCCCAGGGAGCGAAAGCACAGATACGCAGTATTTT	CASSPGSESTDTQYF
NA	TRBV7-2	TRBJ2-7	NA	TGTGCCAGCAGCCCCCGGGCGGGACACTCCTACGAGCAGTACTTC	CASSPRAGHSYEQYF
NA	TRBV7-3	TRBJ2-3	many	TGTGCCAGCGGTAATAGCACAGATACGCAGTATTTT	CASGNSTDTQYF
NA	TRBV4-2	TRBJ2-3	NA	TGTGCCAGCAGCCAAGTTCTCGACAGAAAGAGCACAGATACGCAGTATTTT	CASSQVLDRKSTDTQYF
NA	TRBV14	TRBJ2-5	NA	TGTGCCAGCAGCCAAGTTTGGCCAGCAATTCAAGAGACCCAGTACTTC	CASSQVWPAIQETQYF
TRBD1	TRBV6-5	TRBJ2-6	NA	TGTGCCAGCAGTTACTCCGGGACAGGGGGCCCTGGGGCCAACGTCCTGACTTTC	CASSYSGTGGPGANVLTF
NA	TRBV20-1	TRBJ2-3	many	TGCAGTGCTAGAGTGGTAGATACGCAGTATTTT	CSARVVDTQYF
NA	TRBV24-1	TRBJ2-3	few	TGTGCCACCAGTGATGGACAGTCGAGCACAGATACGCAGTATTTT	CATSDGQSSTDTQYF
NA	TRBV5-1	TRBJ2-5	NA	TGCGCCAGCAGCTTTGCGGGGTTCGAAGAGACCCAGTACTTC	CASSFAGFEETQYF
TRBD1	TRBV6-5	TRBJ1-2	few	TGTGCCAGCAGTTGGAGACAGGGGCTCGACTATGGCTACACCTTC	CASSWRQGLDYGYTF
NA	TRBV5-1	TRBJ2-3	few	TGCGCCAGCAGCTCGGACAACACAGATACGCAGTATTTT	CASSSDNTDTQYF
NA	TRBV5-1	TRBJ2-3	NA	TGCGCCAGCGGTTTATCAGATACGCAGTATTTT	CASGLSDTQYF
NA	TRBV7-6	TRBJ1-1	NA	TGTGCCAGCAGCTTAGCGGGTGCAGCTGAAGCTTTCTTT	CASSLAGAAEAFF
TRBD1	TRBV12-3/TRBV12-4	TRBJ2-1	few	TGTGCCAGCACCACTCTCCTAGGGACAGGGTCGAGCTCCTACAATGAGCAGTTCTTC	CASTTLLGTGSSSYNEQFF
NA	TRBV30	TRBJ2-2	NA	TGTGCCTGGAGTAGAGGTGTCGGGGAGCTGTTTTTT	CAWSRGVGELFF
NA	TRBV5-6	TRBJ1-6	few	TGTGCCAGCAGCTTGCGGGAACCCAATTCACCCCTCCACTTT	CASSLREPNSPLHF
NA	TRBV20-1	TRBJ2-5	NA	TGCAGTGCCAAATCGTCAGGGACCCAGTACTTC	CSAKSSGTQYF
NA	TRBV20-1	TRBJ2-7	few	TGCAGTGCTGGACACCTGACCGCCTACGAGCAGTACTTC	CSAGHLTAYEQYF
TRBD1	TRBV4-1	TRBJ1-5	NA	TGCGCCAGCAGCCAAGATGGGACAGGGGGCCATCAGCCCCAGCATTTT	CASSQDGTGGHQPQHF
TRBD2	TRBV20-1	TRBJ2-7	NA	TGCAGTGCCACCAAGACTAGCGGTACCTACGAGCAGTACTTC	CSATKTSGTYEQYF
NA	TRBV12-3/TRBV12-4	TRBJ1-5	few	TGTGCCAGCAGTTTATGGGACAAAAATCAGCCCCAGCATTTT	CASSLWDKNQPQHF
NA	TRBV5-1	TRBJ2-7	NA	TGCGCCAGCAGCGTACAGGATTGGGCTCCCTACGAGCAGTACTTC	CASSVQDWAPYEQYF
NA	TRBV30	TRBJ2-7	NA	TGTGCCGGCATAGACTCCGTCTACGAGCAGTACTTC	CAGIDSVYEQYF